This T cell receptor beta chain was sequenced for a study of CD8+ T cells in alopecia areata. Study findings and constraints: In lesional scalp, particularly from alopecia totalis/universalis, clonality was higher than in normal scalp. Many of the expanded lesional clones endured in scalp and blood while on tofacitinib.

Treatment reported: oral pan-JAK inhibitor, 5-10 mg twice daily. This CDR3 is 15 amino acids long. The trim removed 5 bases at V and 4 bases at J, leaving 9 bases unmatched. CDR1 is PRHDT, CDR2 FYEKMQ, per germline (reference sequence). On this clone itself: What it recognizes is unknown.

As the sequencing template, cDNA was produced by extracting RNA and reverse transcribing it. Sequencing was performed with immunoSEQ multiplex PCR; in TCRdb, only in-frame clones are kept and a portion is missing. This sample has about 120,000 clones, with around 56% found just once. This sequence was found in a human donor with alopecia areata. The J gene is TRBJ1-1, the V gene TRBV13; 8 bases align to TRBD1. The sequencing used CD4+ T cells sorted from blood, collected at week 4, from a patient treated with tofacitinib. CDR3 sequence reads: CASSPWTGMGTEAFF. The CDR3, as DNA: TGTGCCAGCAGCCCCTGGACAGGGATGGGCACTGAAGCTTTCTTT.